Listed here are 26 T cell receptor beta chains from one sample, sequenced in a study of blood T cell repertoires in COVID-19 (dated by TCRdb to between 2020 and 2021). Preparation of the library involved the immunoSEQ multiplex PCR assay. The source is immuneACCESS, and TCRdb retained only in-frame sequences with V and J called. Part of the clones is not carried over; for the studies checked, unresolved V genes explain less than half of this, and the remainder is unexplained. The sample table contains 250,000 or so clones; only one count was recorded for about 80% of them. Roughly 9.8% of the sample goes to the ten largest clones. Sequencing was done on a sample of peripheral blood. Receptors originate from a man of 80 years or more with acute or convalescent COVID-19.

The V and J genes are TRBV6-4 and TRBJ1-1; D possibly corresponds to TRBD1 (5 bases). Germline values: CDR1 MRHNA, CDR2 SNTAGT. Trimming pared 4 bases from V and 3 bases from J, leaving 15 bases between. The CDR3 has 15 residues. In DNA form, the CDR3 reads TGTGCCAGCAGTGCTGGGGCCTTAAGACACACTGAAGCTTTCTTT. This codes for CASSAGALRHTEAFF.

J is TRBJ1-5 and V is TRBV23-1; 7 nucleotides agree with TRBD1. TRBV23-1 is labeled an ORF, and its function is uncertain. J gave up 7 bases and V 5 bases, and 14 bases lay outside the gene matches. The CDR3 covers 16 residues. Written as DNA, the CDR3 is TGCGCCAGCAGTACCAAAACTGACAGGGCCGGACAGCCCCAGCATTTT. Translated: CASSTKTDRAGQPQHF.

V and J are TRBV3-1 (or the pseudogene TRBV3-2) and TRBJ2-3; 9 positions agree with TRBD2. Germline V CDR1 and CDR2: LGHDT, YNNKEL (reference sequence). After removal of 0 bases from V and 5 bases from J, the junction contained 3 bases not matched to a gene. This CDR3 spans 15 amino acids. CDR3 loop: CASSQDTAGGDTQYF. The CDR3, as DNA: TGTGCCAGCAGCCAAGACACAGCGGGGGGAGATACGCAGTATTTT.

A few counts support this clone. The CDR3 region has the DNA TGTGCCAGCAGCCATCGACAGGGGGCCGGGAACACTGAAGCTTTCTTT. Protein: CASSHRQGAGNTEAFF. V usage is TRBV14 and J usage is TRBJ1-1; 10 nucleotides align to TRBD1. Losses at the gene ends were 3 bases for V and 1 base for J; bases not matched to a gene: 5. CDR1 is SGHDN, CDR2 FVKESK, per germline. The CDR3 runs 16 residues.

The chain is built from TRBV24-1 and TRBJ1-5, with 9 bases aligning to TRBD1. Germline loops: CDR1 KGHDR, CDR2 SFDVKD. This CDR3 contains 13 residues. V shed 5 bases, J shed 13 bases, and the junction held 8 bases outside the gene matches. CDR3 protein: CATSVEGDRAQHF. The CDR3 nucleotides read TGTGCCACCAGTGTAGAAGGGGACAGGGCTCAGCATTTT.

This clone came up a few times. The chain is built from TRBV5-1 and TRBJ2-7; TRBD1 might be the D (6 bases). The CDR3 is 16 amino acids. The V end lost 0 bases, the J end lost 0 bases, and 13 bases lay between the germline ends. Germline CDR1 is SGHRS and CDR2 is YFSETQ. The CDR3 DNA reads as TGCGCCAGCAGCTTGGGCGGACAGATCTCCTCCTACGAGCAGTACTTC. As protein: CASSLGGQISSYEQYF.

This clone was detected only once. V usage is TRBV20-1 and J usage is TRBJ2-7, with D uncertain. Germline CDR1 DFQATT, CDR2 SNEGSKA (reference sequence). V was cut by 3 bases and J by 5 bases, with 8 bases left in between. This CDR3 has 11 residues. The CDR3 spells CSARLGDEQYF. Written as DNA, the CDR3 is TGCAGTGCTAGGCTAGGAGACGAGCAGTACTTC.

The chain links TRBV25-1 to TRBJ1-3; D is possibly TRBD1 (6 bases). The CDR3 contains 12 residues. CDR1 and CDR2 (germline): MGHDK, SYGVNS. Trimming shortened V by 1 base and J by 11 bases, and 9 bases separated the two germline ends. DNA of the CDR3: TGTGCCAGCAGTGAATCGGGGGGCCCCATATATTTT. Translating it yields CASSESGGPIYF. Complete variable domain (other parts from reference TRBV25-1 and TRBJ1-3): EADIYQTPRYLVIGTGKKITLECSQTMGHDKMYWYQQDPGMELHLIHYSYGVNSTEKGDLSSESTVSRIRTEHFPLTLESARPSHTSQYLCASSESGGPIYFGEGSWLTVV.

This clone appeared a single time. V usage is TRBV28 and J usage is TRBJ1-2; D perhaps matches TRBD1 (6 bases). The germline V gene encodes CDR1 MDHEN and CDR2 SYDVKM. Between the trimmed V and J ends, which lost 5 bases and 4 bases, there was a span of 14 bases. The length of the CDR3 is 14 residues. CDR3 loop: CASSELGGPYGYTF. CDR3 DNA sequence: TGTGCCAGCAGTGAGTTGGGGGGGCCCTATGGCTACACCTTC.

CDR3 nucleotides: TGTGCCAGTACCCAAGAGGCAGTCAACTATGGCTACACCTTC. Encoded protein: CASTQEAVNYGYTF. This rearrangement joins TRBV19 to TRBJ1-2; no definite D call. Deletions cut 7 bases from V and 2 bases from J, with 14 bases between. The CDR3 has 14 residues. CDR1 and CDR2 (germline): LNHDA, SQIVND (reference sequence).

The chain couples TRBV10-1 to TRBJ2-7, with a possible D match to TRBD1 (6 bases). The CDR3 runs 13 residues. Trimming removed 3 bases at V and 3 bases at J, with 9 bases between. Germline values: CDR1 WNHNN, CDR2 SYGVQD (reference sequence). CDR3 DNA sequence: TGCGCCAGCAGTGAAGCGGACAGCTACGAGCAGTACTTC. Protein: CASSEADSYEQYF.

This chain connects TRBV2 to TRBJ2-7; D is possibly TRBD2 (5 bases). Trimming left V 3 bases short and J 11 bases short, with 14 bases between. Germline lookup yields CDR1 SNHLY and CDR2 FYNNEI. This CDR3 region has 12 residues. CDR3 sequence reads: CASSDPRRLEYF. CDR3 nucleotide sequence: TGTGCCAGCAGTGACCCCAGGAGGCTGGAGTACTTC.

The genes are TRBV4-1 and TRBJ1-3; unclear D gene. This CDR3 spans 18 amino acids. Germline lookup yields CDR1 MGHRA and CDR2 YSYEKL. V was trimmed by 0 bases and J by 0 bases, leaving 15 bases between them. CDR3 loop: CASSQERVGINSGNTIYF. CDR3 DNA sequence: TGCGCCAGCAGCCAAGAGAGGGTCGGTATAAACTCTGGAAACACCATATATTTT.

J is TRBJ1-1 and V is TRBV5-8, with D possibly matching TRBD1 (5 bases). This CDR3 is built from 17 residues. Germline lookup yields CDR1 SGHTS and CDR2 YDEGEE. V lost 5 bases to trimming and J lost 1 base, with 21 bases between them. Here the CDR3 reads CASSRLGGGIRNTEAFF. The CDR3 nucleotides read TGTGCCAGCAGTCGTCTGGGGGGGGGAATTAGGAACACTGAAGCTTTCTTT.

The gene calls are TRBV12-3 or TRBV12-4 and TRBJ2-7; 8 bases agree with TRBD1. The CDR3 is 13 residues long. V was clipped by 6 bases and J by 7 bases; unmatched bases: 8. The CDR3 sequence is CASRRDRQGEQYF. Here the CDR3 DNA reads TGTGCCAGCAGACGGGACAGGCAAGGAGAGCAGTACTTC.

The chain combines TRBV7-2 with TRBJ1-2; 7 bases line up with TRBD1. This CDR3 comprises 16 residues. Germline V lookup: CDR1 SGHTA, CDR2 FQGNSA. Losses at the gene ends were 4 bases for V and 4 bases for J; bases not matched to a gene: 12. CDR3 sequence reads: CASSSTRQGGVYGYTF. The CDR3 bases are TGTGCCAGCAGCTCGACTCGACAGGGCGGGGTCTATGGCTACACCTTC.

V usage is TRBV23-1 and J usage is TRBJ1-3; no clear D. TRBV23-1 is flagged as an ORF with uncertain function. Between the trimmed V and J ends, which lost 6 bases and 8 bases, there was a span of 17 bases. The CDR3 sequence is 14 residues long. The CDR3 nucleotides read TGCGCCAGCAGCCACGGTCAGCGAGAGGACACCATATATTTT. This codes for CASSHGQREDTIYF.

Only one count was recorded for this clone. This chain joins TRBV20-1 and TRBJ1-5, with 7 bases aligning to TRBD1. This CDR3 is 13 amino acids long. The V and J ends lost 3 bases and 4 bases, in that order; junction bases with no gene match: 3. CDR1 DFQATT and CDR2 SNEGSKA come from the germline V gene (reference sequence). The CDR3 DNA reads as TGCAGTGCTAGTGGGACAGCTAATCAGCCCCAGCATTTT. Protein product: CSASGTANQPQHF.

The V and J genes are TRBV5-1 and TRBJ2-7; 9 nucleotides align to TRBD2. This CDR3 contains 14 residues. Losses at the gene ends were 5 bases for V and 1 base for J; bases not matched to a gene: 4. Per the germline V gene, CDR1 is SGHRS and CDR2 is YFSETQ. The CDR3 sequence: CASRRLADSYEQYF. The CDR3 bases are TGCGCCAGCAGAAGACTAGCGGATTCCTACGAGCAGTACTTC.

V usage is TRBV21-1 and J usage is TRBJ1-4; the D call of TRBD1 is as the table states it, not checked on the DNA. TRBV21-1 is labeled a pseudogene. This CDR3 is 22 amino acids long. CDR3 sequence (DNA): TGTGCCAGCAGCAATGGGGTCCATATAGTCGACAGGAACCTTCCAACTAATGAAAAACTGTTTTTT. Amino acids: CASSNGVHIVDRNLPTNEKLFF.

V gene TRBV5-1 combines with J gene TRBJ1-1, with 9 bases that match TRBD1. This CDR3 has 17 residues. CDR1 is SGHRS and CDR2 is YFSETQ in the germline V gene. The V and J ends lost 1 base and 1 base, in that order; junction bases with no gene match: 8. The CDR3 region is CASSLRHPGQGNTEAFF. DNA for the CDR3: TGCGCCAGCAGCTTGAGGCACCCGGGACAGGGGAACACTGAAGCTTTCTTT.

CDR3 in amino acids: CASSGGRTNYGYTF. The CDR3 nucleotides are TGTGCCAGCAGTGGGGGGAGGACCAACTATGGCTACACCTTC. This rearrangement joins TRBV2 to TRBJ1-2, with D perhaps TRBD1 (5 bases). Germline values: CDR1 SNHLY, CDR2 FYNNEI. The CDR3 consists of 14 residues. Deletions cut 4 bases from V and 2 bases from J, with 11 bases between.

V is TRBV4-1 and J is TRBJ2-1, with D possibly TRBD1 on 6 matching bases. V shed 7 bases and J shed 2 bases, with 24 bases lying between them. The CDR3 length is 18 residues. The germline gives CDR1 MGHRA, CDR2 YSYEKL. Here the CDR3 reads CASIPTSKTGRPYNEQFF. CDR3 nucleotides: TGCGCCAGCATCCCAACCTCCAAAACAGGGCGCCCCTACAATGAGCAGTTCTTC.

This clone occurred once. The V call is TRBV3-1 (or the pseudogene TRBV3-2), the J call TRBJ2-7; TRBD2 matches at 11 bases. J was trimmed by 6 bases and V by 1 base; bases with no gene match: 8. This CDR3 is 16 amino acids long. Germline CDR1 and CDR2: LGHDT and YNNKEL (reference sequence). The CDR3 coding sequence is TGTGCCAGCAGCCAAGCCTCTAGCGGGAGGAGGCTCGAGCAGTACTTC. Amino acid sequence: CASSQASSGRRLEQYF.

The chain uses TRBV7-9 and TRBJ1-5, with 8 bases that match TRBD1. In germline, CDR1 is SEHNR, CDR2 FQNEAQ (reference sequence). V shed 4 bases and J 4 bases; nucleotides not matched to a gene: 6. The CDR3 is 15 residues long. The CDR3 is CASSSTGTGNQPQHF. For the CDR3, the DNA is TGTGCCAGCAGCTCGACCGGGACAGGAAATCAGCCCCAGCATTTT.

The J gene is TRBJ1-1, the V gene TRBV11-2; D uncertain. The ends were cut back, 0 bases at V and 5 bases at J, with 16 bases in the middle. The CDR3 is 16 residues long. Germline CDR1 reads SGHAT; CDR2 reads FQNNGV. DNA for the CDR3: TGTGCCAGCAGCTTAGATATGAGGACTCCCCCGACTGAAGCTTTCTTT. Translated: CASSLDMRTPPTEAFF.